These 32 T cell receptor beta chains share one sample of origin, sequenced in a study of CD8 T cells in ankylosing spondylitis. Using its own MiXCR run on the 5' RACE reads, TCRdb lists one record per CDR3 protein. Among 250,000 or so distinct CDR3 sequences, roughly a quarter were seen once, and the ten largest hold roughly 0.67%. Sequencing was done on a sample of blood, either unsorted or a sorted T cell fraction (not recorded which). All receptors derive from a male donor with ankylosing spondylitis or in good health (not recorded which).

Turning to this clonotype: A much bigger clone sits one base away, suggesting this may be a read error. This chain links TRBV20-1 with TRBJ1-1, with D hard to call. CDR3 size: 11 residues. From germline, CDR1 is DFQATT and CDR2 SNEGSKA (reference sequence). In DNA, the CDR3 is TGCGGTGCTAGGGTGAACACTGAAGCTTTCTTT. Translated, it gives CGARVNTEAFF.

This clonotype was counted at least ten times. This rearrangement joins TRBV29-1 to TRBJ2-7; D perhaps matches TRBD1 (5 bases). The germline V gene has CDR1 SQVTM and CDR2 ANQGSEA. This CDR3 is 13 amino acids long. V lost 6 bases and J lost 7, with 19 bases in between. The CDR3: CSVDKGSPGEQYF. In DNA, the CDR3 is TGCAGCGTGGACAAAGGATCTCCCGGAGAGCAGTACTTC.

This clonotype was counted at least ten times. The chain combines TRBV29-1 with TRBJ1-1, with D possibly TRBD1 on 5 matching bases. V was trimmed by 0 bases and J by 6 bases, leaving 11 bases between them. The CDR3 spans 13 residues. Germline V CDR1 and CDR2: SQVTM, ANQGSEA. CDR3 protein: CSVEDPGPPEAFF. The CDR3 DNA is TGCAGCGTTGAAGATCCGGGACCCCCTGAAGCTTTCTTT.

V gene TRBV12-3 or TRBV12-4 combines with J gene TRBJ1-3; 7 bases map to TRBD1. CDR3 length equals 15 residues. V dropped 8 bases and J dropped 0; count of bases not matched to a gene: 7. The CDR3 DNA reads as TGTGCCAGCGGAAGGGGACAGCTCTCTGGAAACACCATATATTTT. It is translated as CASGRGQLSGNTIYF.

The rearrangement links TRBV10-1 to TRBJ2-5; TRBD1 might be the D (6 bases). The germline gives CDR1 WNHNN, CDR2 SYGVQD (reference sequence). The CDR3 loop spans 15 amino acids. V was cut by 0 bases and J by 4 bases, with 12 bases left in between. The CDR3 is CASSESGAGGETQYF. The CDR3 coding sequence is TGCGCCAGCAGTGAGTCGGGGGCTGGAGGAGAGACCCAGTACTTC.

This clonotype was detected a few times. The gene calls are TRBV29-1 and TRBJ2-5; 9 bases agree with TRBD2. Looked up from germline, CDR1 is SQVTM and CDR2 is ANQGSEA. V shed 3 bases and J 3 bases; nucleotides not matched to a gene: 5. The CDR3 spans 14 residues. The CDR3, as DNA: TGCAGCGTTGAGTCTAGCGGGGATGAAGAGACCCAGTACTTC. Its translation is CSVESSGDEETQYF.

This clonotype was seen ten or more times. The J gene is TRBJ2-1, the V gene TRBV6-5, with 11 nucleotides matching TRBD2. The germline gives CDR1 MNHEY, CDR2 SVGAGI. CDR3 length equals 15 residues. Germline trimming cut 3 bases from V and 8 bases from J; bases unmatched to any gene: 6. The CDR3 region has the DNA TGTGCCAGCAGTTATACCGGGACTAGCGGCGATGAGCAGTTCTTC. Translating gives CASSYTGTSGDEQFF.

In this sample, this clonotype turned up many times. This chain joins TRBV2 and TRBJ1-6; D is perhaps TRBD1 (6 bases). From germline, CDR1 is SNHLY and CDR2 FYNNEI. CDR3 size: 13 residues. Trimming cost V 9 bases and J 8 bases, with 14 bases left between them. This chain's CDR3 is CASRRTADSPLHF. As DNA, the CDR3 is TGTGCCAGTCGAAGGACAGCCGATTCACCCCTCCACTTT.

This clonotype was observed a handful of times. The J gene is TRBJ1-1, the V gene TRBV20-1; D call uncertain. CDR1 is DFQATT and CDR2 is SNEGSKA in the germline V gene (reference sequence). The CDR3 loop spans 12 amino acids. The V end lost 5 bases, the J end lost 3 bases, and 10 bases lay between the germline ends. CDR3: CSALGLDTEAFF. CDR3 sequence (DNA): TGCAGTGCTTTGGGCCTAGACACTGAAGCTTTCTTT.

This clonotype was recorded at least ten times. The chain joins TRBV5-1 to TRBJ2-1; D may match TRBD1 or TRBD2 (5 bases each). The CDR3 is made up of 15 amino acids. CDR1 and CDR2 (germline): SGHRS, YFSETQ. The germline V and J ends were trimmed by 4 bases and 0 bases, with 11 bases remaining between them. The CDR3 spells CASSRDGTSYNEQFF. The CDR3 DNA follows: TGCGCCAGCAGCCGGGACGGAACCTCCTACAATGAGCAGTTCTTC.

This clonotype was picked up many times. The V and J genes are TRBV5-1 and TRBJ1-4; D unresolved. The CDR3 contains 15 residues. CDR1 and CDR2 (germline): SGHRS, YFSETQ. Trimming pared 0 bases from V and 4 bases from J, leaving 10 bases between. The CDR3 nucleotides are TGCGCCAGCAGCTTGGGGTACAGCGATAATGAAAAACTGTTTTTT. Translation gives CASSLGYSDNEKLFF.

This clonotype was detected ten times or more. This chain joins TRBV20-1 and TRBJ1-5; D unresolved. Germline V CDR1 and CDR2: DFQATT, SNEGSKA (reference sequence). The V and J ends lost 3 bases and 2 bases respectively, with 8 bases between them. This CDR3 spans 13 amino acids. CDR3 DNA: TGCAGTGCTAGCGTCGAGGGCAATCAGCCCCAGCATTTT. Its translation: CSASVEGNQPQHF.

The chain combines TRBV7-2 with TRBJ1-2; D remains ambiguous. The germline V gene encodes CDR1 SGHTA and CDR2 FQGNSA. The CDR3 totals 14 residues. V shed 1 base and J shed 8 bases, with 14 bases lying between them. CDR3 nucleotide sequence: TGTGCCAGCAGCTTAGGGAGGGAGGCGGGGGGCTACACCTTC. Translating it yields CASSLGREAGGYTF.

There are a few counts of this clonotype. The V call is TRBV20-1, the J call TRBJ1-5; 7 nucleotides align to TRBD1. Germline CDR1 is DFQATT and CDR2 is SNEGSKA (reference sequence). The J segment lost 9 bases and the V segment lost 6 bases, leaving 11 bases of the junction unmatched. The CDR3 covers 13 residues. CDR3 coding DNA: TGCAGTGCAAAGACAGGGCGAGTGGGGCCCCAGCATTTT. Its translation: CSAKTGRVGPQHF.

This clonotype was counted ten times or more. The V and J genes are TRBV12-3 or TRBV12-4 and TRBJ2-1, with D possibly matching TRBD1 (5 bases). V was shortened by 6 bases and J by 6 bases, with 21 bases between the two germline ends. This CDR3 contains 16 residues. CDR3 DNA sequence: TGTGCCAGCAGCCCCGTTGTCAGGGTCATCGGCAATGAGCAGTTCTTC. It yields the protein CASSPVVRVIGNEQFF.

The chain employs TRBV20-1 and TRBJ1-2; possibly TRBD1 for D (5 bases). From germline, CDR1 is DFQATT and CDR2 SNEGSKA (reference sequence). The CDR3 consists of 14 residues. V was trimmed by 7 bases and J by 0 bases, leaving 15 bases between them. The CDR3 DNA sequence: TGCAGTGTTACGTACAGGAGCCCTAACTATGGCTACACCTTC. Amino acids: CSVTYRSPNYGYTF.

There are many counts of this clonotype. The chain combines TRBV20-1 with TRBJ1-5; no clear D gene. V was trimmed by 3 bases and J by 11 bases, leaving 11 bases between them. This CDR3 has 11 residues. Germline lookup yields CDR1 DFQATT and CDR2 SNEGSKA (reference sequence). The chain's CDR3 is CSASDADSQHF. The DNA for the CDR3 is TGCAGTGCTAGTGATGCAGATTCCCAGCATTTT.

In this sample, this clonotype turned up many times. Written as DNA, the CDR3 is TGTGCCAGCAGTTTAACCCAGGGCGCCTACGAGCAGTACTTC. Translating gives CASSLTQGAYEQYF. The chain has TRBV12-3 or TRBV12-4 and TRBJ2-7, with TRBD1 as a possible D gene (5 bases). The CDR3 length is 14 residues. Trimming left V 2 bases short and J 2 bases short, with 10 bases between.

This clonotype turned up a few times. Mismatch with germline at one junction end may stem from a read error. V and J are TRBV29-1 and TRBJ2-6, with D perhaps matching TRBD1 (6 bases). Germline assignment: CDR1 SQVTM and CDR2 ANQGSEA. The CDR3 has 14 residues. The CDR3 DNA is TGCAGCGTGGAAGACAGGTCTGGGGCCAACGTCCTGACTTTC. Translation gives CSVEDRSGANVLTF. Filled out from reference TRBV29-1 and TRBJ2-6, the complete variable domain reads SAVISQKPSRDICQRGTSLTIQCQVDSQVTMMFWYRQQPGQSLTLIATANQGSEATYESGFVIDKFPISRPNLTFSTLTVSNMSPEDSSIYLCSVEDRSGANVLTFGAGSRLTVL.

The chain carries TRBV21-1 and TRBJ1-5. TRBV21-1 is a listed pseudogene. There are 16 residues in the CDR3. CDR3 nucleotide sequence: TGTGCCAGCAGCAAAGCAAGGACGGCTCCCAATCAGCCCCAGCATTTT. Translated: CASSKARTAPNQPQHF.

The rearrangement links TRBV12-3 or TRBV12-4 to TRBJ1-1; the D gene is possibly TRBD1 (5 bases). The CDR3 consists of 15 residues. V dropped 6 bases and J dropped 0 bases, with 14 bases sitting between them. The CDR3 sequence: CASSPPQVMNTEAFF. The CDR3 nucleotides are TGTGCCAGCAGCCCCCCACAGGTTATGAACACTGAAGCTTTCTTT.

V and J are TRBV6-5 and TRBJ2-1; 8 positions agree with TRBD1. The trim removed 2 bases at V and 7 bases at J, leaving 7 bases unmatched. Germline CDR1 MNHEY, CDR2 SVGAGI. The CDR3 consists of 15 residues. CDR3 residues: CASSYDQGAVNEQFF. CDR3 DNA: TGTGCCAGCAGTTACGACCAGGGGGCCGTAAATGAGCAGTTCTTC.

The chain links TRBV15 to TRBJ2-7; D gene uncertain. The CDR3 extends over 13 amino acids. V lost 0 bases, J lost 3 bases, and 6 bases lay in between. The germline gives CDR1 LNHNV, CDR2 YYDKDF (reference sequence). In DNA, the CDR3 is TGTGCCACCAGCAGAGATGTGTACTACGAGCAGTACTTC. Translation gives CATSRDVYYEQYF.

This clonotype came up a few times. The chain joins TRBV20-1 to TRBJ2-1; D gene unclear. From germline, CDR1 is DFQATT and CDR2 SNEGSKA (reference sequence). The CDR3 has 14 residues. Trimming pared 0 bases from V and 2 bases from J, leaving 8 bases between. CDR3 region: CSARDRDAYNEQFF. CDR3 nucleotide sequence: TGCAGTGCTAGAGATCGAGACGCCTACAATGAGCAGTTCTTC.

The chain employs TRBV20-1 and TRBJ2-1; a weak D match, TRBD1 (5 bases). This CDR3 has 11 residues. The germline V and J ends were trimmed by 4 bases and 7 bases, with 8 bases remaining between them. Germline-derived CDR1 and CDR2 are DFQATT and SNEGSKA (reference sequence). The CDR3 nucleotides read TGCAGTGCTACCGACAGTAATGAGCAGTTCTTC. Its translation is CSATDSNEQFF.

This clonotype was observed many times. V is TRBV20-1 and J is TRBJ2-7, with 8 bases identical to TRBD1. From germline, CDR1 is DFQATT and CDR2 SNEGSKA (reference sequence). The CDR3 is 18 residues long. V lost 0 bases, J lost 1 base, and 14 bases stayed unmatched. The CDR3 reads CSARDQRPGRGRSYEQYF. The CDR3 region has the DNA TGCAGTGCTAGAGATCAGCGTCCGGGCAGGGGGCGATCCTACGAGCAGTACTTC.

In this sample, this clonotype turned up once. V and J are TRBV9 and TRBJ2-5, with D hard to call. Germline values: CDR1 SGDLS, CDR2 YYNGEE. V lost 2 bases to trimming and J lost 1 base, with 9 bases between them. There are 14 residues in the CDR3. DNA of the CDR3: TGTGCCAGCAGCGTGGGATGGCCCCAAGAGACCCAGTACTTC. It yields the protein CASSVGWPQETQYF.

This chain uses TRBV10-3 with TRBJ1-3; D possibly corresponds to TRBD1 (5 bases). Looked up from germline, CDR1 is ENHRY and CDR2 is SYGVKD. CDR3 size: 16 residues. Trimming stripped 2 bases from V and 3 bases from J, with 14 bases between. CDR3 loop: CAISEGDLVIGNTIYF. DNA for the CDR3: TGTGCCATCAGTGAGGGGGACCTCGTGATTGGAAACACCATATATTTT.

The gene calls are TRBV18 and TRBJ1-2; D unclear. V was trimmed by 2 bases and J by 1 base, leaving 5 bases between them. From germline, CDR1 is KGHSH and CDR2 LQKENI. This CDR3 contains 13 residues. The CDR3 here is CASSPVGNYGYTF. CDR3 in DNA: TGTGCCAGCTCACCAGTTGGTAACTATGGCTACACCTTC.

The rearrangement uses TRBV5-5 and TRBJ2-3, with a weak D call TRBD2 (6 bases). Germline V CDR1 and CDR2: SGHKS, YYEKEE (reference sequence). Trimming removed 5 bases from V and 6 bases from J, with 16 bases in between. The CDR3 sequence is 14 residues long. The CDR3: CASSPGLPADTQYF. The CDR3 DNA is TGTGCCAGCAGTCCTGGACTACCGGCGGATACGCAGTATTTT.

The chain couples TRBV3-1 to TRBJ2-1; 10 bases are a match to TRBD2. J gave up 5 bases and V 6 bases, and 7 bases lay outside the gene matches. CDR3 length equals 15 residues. Germline V gene lookup returns CDR1 LGHDT and CDR2 YNNKEL (reference sequence). The CDR3 region has the DNA TGTGCCAGCAGACAAACTAGCGGGGCCAACAATGAGCAGTTCTTC. As protein: CASRQTSGANNEQFF.

This clonotype was counted between two and nine times. The chain links TRBV5-1 to TRBJ2-1; D gene uncertain. Trimming stripped 0 bases from V and 0 bases from J, with 10 bases between. Germline V lookup: CDR1 SGHRS, CDR2 YFSETQ. The CDR3 covers 16 residues. In nucleotides, the CDR3 is TGCGCCAGCAGCTTGGGGTTAGGAAGCTCCTACAATGAGCAGTTCTTC. It encodes CASSLGLGSSYNEQFF.